The present T cell receptor (beta chain) was sequenced within a study of OX40 agonist ivuxolimab in advanced cancers. Across the whole study: Enrolled patients in dose escalation had cancers that were hepatocellular carcinoma, melanoma, renal cell or head and neck cancer.

The table came from immunoSEQ multiplex PCR; TCRdb's copy has only in-frame clones and leaves some out. The table lists more than 50,000 clones, 80% to 85% of them singletons. The sequence was obtained from an adult with an advanced solid tumor such as melanoma, head and neck, liver or kidney cancer. This specimen was CD4+ or CD8+ T cells sorted from blood, taken in a trial of the OX40 agonist ivuxolimab.

This CDR3 is CASSFSGTEAFF. CDR3 nucleotide sequence: TGTGCCAGCAGCTTTTCGGGGACTGAAGCTTTCTTT. The rearrangement uses TRBV11-3 and TRBJ1-1, with D hard to call. Trimming took 3 bases from V and 5 from J, leaving 7 bases between them. Germline CDR1 reads SGHNT; CDR2 reads YENEEA. This CDR3 is 12 amino acids long.